The rows below give T cell receptor beta chains drawn from one sample of a study of glioma-infiltrating T cells after dendritic cell vaccination. Sequencing used immunoSEQ multiplex PCR; TCRdb keeps in-frame clones, though not all of them. This table holds about 63,000 clones, about 83% found once. The sequenced sample was blood, obtained after dendritic cell vaccination. These receptors were obtained from a human donor with glioblastoma. Both conserved end residues are part of each CDR3. Fields, in order: V gene, CDR3 protein.

v_gene: TRBV7-9
CDR3aa: CASRGGGGNQPQHF

v_gene: TRBV13
CDR3aa: CASSLGVGGNSNQPQHF

v_gene: TRBV7-9
CDR3aa: CASSFSPGGATDTQYF

v_gene: TRBV5-6
CDR3aa: CASSGDQTTAGTDNSPLHF

v_gene: TRBV18
CDR3aa: CASSPPGTGRYGYTF

v_gene: TRBV19
CDR3aa: CASSPRQGIETQYF

v_gene: TRBV9
CDR3aa: CASSEKATGGSYNSPLHF

v_gene: TRBV30
CDR3aa: CACPRTGGNYNEQFF

v_gene: TRBV7-7
CDR3aa: CASSLGHQETQYF

v_gene: TRBV4-1
CDR3aa: CASSQLTSGGWETQYF

v_gene: TRBV6-5
CDR3aa: CASSGTVQPQHF

v_gene: TRBV7-3
CDR3aa: CASSLMGTGGLAFF

v_gene: TRBV6-6
CDR3aa: CASNLIDRDYGYTF

v_gene: TRBV13
CDR3aa: CASSPSAESGETQYF

v_gene: TRBV2
CDR3aa: CASSGLTGGSYEQYF

v_gene: TRBV10-3
CDR3aa: CAIRKTSGGSDEQYF

v_gene: TRBV29-1
CDR3aa: CSVRKRGAWGTDTQYF

v_gene: TRBV4-1
CDR3aa: CASSQEWDRGRVETQYF

v_gene: TRBV27
CDR3aa: CASSLGPPGTVVGYTF

v_gene: TRBV4-1
CDR3aa: CASSQESANGGRDTQYF

v_gene: TRBV13
CDR3aa: CASSSGLAGETQYF

v_gene: TRBV6-6
CDR3aa: CASWKEGQPQHF

v_gene: TRBV4-2
CDR3aa: CASSQEEYSNQPQHF

v_gene: TRBV4-3
CDR3aa: CASSQEGQGARYGYTF

v_gene: TRBV11-1
CDR3aa: CASSLLAAGPNTEAFF

v_gene: TRBV6-7
CDR3aa: CASSRGGRLFYNSPLHF

v_gene: TRBV2
CDR3aa: CASSHFGGGENIQYF